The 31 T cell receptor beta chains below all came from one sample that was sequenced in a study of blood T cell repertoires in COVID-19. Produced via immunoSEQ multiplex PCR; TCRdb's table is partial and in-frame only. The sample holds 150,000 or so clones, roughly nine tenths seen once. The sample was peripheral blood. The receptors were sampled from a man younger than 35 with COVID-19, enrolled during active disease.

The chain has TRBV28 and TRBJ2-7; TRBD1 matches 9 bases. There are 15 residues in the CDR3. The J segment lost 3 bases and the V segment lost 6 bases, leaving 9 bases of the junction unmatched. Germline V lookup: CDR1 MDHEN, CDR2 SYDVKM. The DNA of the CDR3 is TGTGCCAGCAGAGGGACAGGGTTTTTTCGCTACGAGCAGTACTTC. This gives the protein CASRGTGFFRYEQYF.

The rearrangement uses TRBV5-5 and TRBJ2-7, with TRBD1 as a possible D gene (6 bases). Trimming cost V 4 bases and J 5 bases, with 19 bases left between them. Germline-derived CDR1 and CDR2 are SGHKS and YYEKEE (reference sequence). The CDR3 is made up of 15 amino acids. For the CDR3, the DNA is TGTGCCAGCAGCCCCCGCAGGGGCTTCGAACACGAGCAGTACTTC. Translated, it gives CASSPRRGFEHEQYF. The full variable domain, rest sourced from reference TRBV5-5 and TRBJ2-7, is DAGVTQSPTHLIKTRGQQVTLRCSPISGHKSVSWYQQVLGQGPQFIFQYYEKEERGRGNFPDRFSARQFPNYSSELNVNALLLGDSALYLCASSPRRGFEHEQYFGPGTRLTVT.

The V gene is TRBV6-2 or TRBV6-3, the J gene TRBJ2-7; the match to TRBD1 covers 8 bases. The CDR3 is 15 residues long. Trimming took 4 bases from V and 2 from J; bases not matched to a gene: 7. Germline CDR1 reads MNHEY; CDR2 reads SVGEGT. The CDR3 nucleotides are TGTGCCAGCAGTTTGTCGGACAGGGTGACCTACGAGCAGTACTTC. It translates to CASSLSDRVTYEQYF.

CDR3 in amino acids: CAWSVGGRAWEQYF. For the CDR3, the DNA is TGTGCCTGGAGTGTAGGAGGGAGGGCGTGGGAGCAGTACTTC. This chain connects TRBV30 to TRBJ2-7, with 7 positions matching TRBD2. The germline CDR1 and CDR2 sequences are GTSNPN and SVGIG (reference sequence). J lost 7 bases, V lost 0 bases, and 9 bases had no gene match. This CDR3 region has 14 residues.

The CDR3 loop is CASSSTIYNEQFF. CDR3 in DNA: TGTGCCAGCAGCTCTACTATCTACAATGAGCAGTTCTTC. The rearrangement links TRBV7-9 to TRBJ2-1; D gene unclear. The CDR3 totals 13 residues. CDR1 is SEHNR, CDR2 FQNEAQ, per germline (reference sequence). The germline V and J ends were trimmed by 4 bases and 3 bases, with 7 bases remaining between them.

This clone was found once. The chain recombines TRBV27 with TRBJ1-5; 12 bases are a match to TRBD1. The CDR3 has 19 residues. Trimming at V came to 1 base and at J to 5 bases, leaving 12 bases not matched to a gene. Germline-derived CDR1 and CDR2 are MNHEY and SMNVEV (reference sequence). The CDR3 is CASSLYMGQGAVGDQPQHF. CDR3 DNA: TGTGCCAGCAGTTTATACATGGGACAGGGGGCCGTGGGTGATCAGCCCCAGCATTTT.

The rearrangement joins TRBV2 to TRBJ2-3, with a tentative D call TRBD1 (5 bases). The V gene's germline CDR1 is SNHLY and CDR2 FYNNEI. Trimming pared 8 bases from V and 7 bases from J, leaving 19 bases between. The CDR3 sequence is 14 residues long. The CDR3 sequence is CASGVWGPYNTQYF. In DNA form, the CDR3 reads TGTGCCAGCGGAGTCTGGGGCCCGTACAATACGCAGTATTTT.

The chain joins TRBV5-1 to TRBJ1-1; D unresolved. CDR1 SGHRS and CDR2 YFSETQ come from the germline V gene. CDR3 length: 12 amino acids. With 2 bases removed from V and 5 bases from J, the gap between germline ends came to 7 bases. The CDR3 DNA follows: TGCGCCAGCAGCTTTGAGAGGACTGAAGCTTTCTTT. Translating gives CASSFERTEAFF.

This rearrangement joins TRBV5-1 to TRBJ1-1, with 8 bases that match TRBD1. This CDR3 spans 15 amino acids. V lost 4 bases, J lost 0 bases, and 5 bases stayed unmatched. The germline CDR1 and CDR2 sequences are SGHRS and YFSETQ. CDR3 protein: CASSVRTGMNTEAFF. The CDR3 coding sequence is TGCGCCAGCAGCGTCCGGACAGGGATGAACACTGAAGCTTTCTTT.

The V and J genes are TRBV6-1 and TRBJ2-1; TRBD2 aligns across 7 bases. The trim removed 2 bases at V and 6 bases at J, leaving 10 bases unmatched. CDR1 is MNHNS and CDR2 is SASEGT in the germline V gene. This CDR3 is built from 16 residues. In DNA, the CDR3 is TGTGCCAGCAGTGAATCTAGACTAGCAGGGTCCAATGAGCAGTTCTTC. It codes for CASSESRLAGSNEQFF.

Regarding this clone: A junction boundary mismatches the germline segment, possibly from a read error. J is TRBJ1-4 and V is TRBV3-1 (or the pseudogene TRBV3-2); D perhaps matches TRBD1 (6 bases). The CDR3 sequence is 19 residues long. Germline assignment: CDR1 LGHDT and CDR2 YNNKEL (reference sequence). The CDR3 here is CASSQGKRQGKGYNEKLLF. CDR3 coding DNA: TGTGCCAGCAGCCAAGGGAAGCGCCAGGGGAAGGGCTATAATGAAAAACTGCTTTTT.

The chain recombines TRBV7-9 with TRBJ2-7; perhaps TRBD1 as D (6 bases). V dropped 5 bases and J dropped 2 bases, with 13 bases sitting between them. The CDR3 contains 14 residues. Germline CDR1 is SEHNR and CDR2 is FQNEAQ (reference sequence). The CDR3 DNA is TGTGCCAGCAGCGACCTACAGGGCACCTACGAGCAGTACTTC. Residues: CASSDLQGTYEQYF.

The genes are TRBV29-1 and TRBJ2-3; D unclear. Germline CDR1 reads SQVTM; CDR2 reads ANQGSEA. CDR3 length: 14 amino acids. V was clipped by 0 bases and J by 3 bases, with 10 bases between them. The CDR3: CSVEEAPWTDTQYF. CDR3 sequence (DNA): TGCAGCGTTGAAGAAGCGCCATGGACAGATACGCAGTATTTT.

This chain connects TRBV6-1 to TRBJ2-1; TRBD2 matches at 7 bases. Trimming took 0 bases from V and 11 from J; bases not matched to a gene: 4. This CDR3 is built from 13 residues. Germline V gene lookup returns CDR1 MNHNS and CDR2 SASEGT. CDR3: CASSEARGTKQFF. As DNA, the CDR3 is TGTGCCAGCAGTGAAGCCCGGGGGACTAAGCAGTTCTTC.

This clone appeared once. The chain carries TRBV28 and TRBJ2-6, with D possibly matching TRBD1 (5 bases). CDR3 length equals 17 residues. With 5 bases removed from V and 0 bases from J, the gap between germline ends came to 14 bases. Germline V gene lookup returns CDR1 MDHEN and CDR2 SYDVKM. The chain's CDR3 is CASSAIFRDSGANVLTF. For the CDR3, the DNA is TGTGCCAGCAGTGCTATCTTCAGGGACTCTGGGGCCAACGTCCTGACTTTC.

In DNA form, the CDR3 reads TGTGCCAGCAGGGTTAGGGGGGGCTACGAGCAGTACTTC. Encoded protein: CASRVRGGYEQYF. The chain joins TRBV5-8 to TRBJ2-7; a weak D match, TRBD2 (7 bases). CDR1 is SGHTS, CDR2 YDEGEE, per germline. The CDR3 spans 13 residues. Trimming pared 5 bases from V and 3 bases from J, leaving 12 bases between. Full variable domain (outside the CDR3, taken from reference TRBV5-8 and TRBJ2-7): EAGVTQSPTHLIKTRGQQATLRCSPISGHTSVYWYQQALGLGLQFLLWYDEGEERNRGNFPPRFSGRQFPNYSSELNVNALELEDSALYLCASRVRGGYEQYFGPGTRLTVT.

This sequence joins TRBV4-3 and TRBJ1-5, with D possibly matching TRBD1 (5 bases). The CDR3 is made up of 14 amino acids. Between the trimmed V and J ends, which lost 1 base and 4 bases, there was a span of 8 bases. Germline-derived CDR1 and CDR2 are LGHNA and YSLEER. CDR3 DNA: TGCGCCAGCAGCCAAGGGGCAGGGAATCAGCCCCAGCATTTT. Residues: CASSQGAGNQPQHF.

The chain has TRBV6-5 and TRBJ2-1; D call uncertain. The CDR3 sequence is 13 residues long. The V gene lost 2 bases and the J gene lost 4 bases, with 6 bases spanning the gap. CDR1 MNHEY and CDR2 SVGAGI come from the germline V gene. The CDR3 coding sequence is TGTGCCAGCAGTTACGACAATTACAATGAGCAGTTCTTC. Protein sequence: CASSYDNYNEQFF.

The CDR3 region has the DNA TGCAGCGTTGAAGATTCCAGCGGGAGTTGGGGTGAGCAGTTCTTC. Amino acid sequence: CSVEDSSGSWGEQFF. The chain links TRBV29-1 to TRBJ2-1; the match to TRBD2 covers 8 bases. Trimming cost V 0 bases and J 9 bases; bases outside gene matches: 10. The CDR3 covers 15 residues. In germline, CDR1 is SQVTM, CDR2 ANQGSEA.

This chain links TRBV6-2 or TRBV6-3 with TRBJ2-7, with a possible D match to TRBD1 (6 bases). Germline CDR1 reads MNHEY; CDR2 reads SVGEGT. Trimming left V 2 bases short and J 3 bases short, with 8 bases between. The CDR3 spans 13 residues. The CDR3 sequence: CASSYRQDYEQYF. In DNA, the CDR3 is TGTGCCAGCAGTTACCGACAGGACTACGAGCAGTACTTC.

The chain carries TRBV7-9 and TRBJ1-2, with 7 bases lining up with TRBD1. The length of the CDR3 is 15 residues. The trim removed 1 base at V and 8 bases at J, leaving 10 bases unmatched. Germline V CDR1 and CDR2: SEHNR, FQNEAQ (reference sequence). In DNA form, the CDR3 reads TGTGCCAGCAGCTTAGGAGGTGTAGGGGGCCTCGGCTACACCTTC. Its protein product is CASSLGGVGGLGYTF.

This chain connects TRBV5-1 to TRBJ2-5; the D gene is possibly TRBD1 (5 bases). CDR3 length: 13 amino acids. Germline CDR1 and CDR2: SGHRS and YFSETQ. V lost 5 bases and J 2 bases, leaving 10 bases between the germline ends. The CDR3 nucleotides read TGCGCCAGCAGACCCACAGGTCAAGAGACCCAGTACTTC. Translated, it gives CASRPTGQETQYF.

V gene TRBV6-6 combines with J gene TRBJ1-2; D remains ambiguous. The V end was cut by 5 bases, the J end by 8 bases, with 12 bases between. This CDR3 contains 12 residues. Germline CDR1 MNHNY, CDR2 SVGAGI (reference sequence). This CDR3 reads CASSTRDRGYTF. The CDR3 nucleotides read TGTGCCAGCAGTACTAGGGATCGCGGCTACACCTTC.

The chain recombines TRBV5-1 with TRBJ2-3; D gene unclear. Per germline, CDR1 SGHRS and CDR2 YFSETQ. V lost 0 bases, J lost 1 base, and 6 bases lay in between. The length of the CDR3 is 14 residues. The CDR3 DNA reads TGCGCCAGCAGCTTGGTTTATGGCACAGATACGCAGTATTTT. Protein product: CASSLVYGTDTQYF. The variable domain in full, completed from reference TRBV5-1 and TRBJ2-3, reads KAGVTQTPRYLIKTRGQQVTLSCSPISGHRSVSWYQQTPGQGLQFLFEYFSETQRNKGNFPGRFSGRQFSNSRSEMNVSTLELGDSALYLCASSLVYGTDTQYFGPGTRLTVL.

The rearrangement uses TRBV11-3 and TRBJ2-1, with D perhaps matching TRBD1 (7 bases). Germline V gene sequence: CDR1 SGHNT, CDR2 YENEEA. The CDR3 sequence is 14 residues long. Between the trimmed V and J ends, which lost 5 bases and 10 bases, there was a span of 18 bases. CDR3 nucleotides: TGTGCCAGCAGCCCAGGGGGGACCCGAGACGAGCAGTTCTTC. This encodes CASSPGGTRDEQFF.

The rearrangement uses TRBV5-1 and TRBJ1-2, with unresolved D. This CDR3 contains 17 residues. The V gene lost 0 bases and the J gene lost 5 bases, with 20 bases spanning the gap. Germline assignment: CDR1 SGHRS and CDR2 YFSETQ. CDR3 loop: CASSLDSPGRIGYGYTF. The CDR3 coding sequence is TGCGCCAGCAGCTTGGACTCCCCAGGCCGAATAGGATATGGCTACACCTTC.

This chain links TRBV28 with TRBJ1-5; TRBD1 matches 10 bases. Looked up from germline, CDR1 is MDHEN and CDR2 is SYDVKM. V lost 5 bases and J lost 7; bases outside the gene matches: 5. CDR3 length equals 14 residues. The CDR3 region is CASSTTGGQQPQHF. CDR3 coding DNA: TGTGCCAGCAGTACGACAGGGGGCCAGCAGCCCCAGCATTTT.

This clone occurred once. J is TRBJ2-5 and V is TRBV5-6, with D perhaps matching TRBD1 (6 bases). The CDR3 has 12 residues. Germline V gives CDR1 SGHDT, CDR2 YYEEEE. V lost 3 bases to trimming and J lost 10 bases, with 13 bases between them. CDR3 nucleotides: TGTGCCAGCAGCTCCGGACAGAATTTCCAGTACTTC. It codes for CASSSGQNFQYF.

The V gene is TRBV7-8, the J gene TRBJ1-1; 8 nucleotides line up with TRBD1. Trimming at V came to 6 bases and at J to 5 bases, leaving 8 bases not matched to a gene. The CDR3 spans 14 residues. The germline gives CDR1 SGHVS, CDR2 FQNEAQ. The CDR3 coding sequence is TGTGCCAGCAGAAGAACAGGGGGAGGAACTGAAGCTTTCTTT. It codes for CASRRTGGGTEAFF.

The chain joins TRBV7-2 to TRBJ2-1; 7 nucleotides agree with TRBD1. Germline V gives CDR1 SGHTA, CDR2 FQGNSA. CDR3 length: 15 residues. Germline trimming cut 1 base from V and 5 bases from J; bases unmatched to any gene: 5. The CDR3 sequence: CASSLVRGRNNEQFF. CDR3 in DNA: TGTGCCAGCAGCTTAGTTAGGGGGCGCAACAATGAGCAGTTCTTC.

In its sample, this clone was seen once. CDR3 coding DNA: TGTGCCAGCAGCTCCGGACAGGGGCCCTCCTACGAGCAGTACTTC. Encoded protein: CASSSGQGPSYEQYF. V is TRBV11-2 and J is TRBJ2-7; TRBD1 agrees at 9 bases. J lost 0 bases, V lost 4 bases, and 4 bases had no gene match. CDR1 is SGHAT, CDR2 FQNNGV, per germline. The CDR3 loop spans 15 amino acids.